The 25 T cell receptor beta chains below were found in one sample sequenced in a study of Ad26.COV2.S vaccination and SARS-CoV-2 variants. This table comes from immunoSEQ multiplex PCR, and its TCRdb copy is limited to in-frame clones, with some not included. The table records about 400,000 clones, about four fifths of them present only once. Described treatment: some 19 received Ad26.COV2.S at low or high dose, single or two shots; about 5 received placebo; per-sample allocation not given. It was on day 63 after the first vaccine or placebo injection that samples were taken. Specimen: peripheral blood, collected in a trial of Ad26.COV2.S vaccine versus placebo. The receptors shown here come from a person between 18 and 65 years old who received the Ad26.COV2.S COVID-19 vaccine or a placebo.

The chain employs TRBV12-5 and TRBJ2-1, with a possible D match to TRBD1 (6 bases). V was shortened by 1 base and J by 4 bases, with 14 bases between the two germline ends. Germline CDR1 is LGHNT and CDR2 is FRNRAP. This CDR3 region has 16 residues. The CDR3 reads CASGLGTGTSYNEQFF. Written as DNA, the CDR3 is TGTGCTAGTGGTTTGGGGACCGGGACAAGTTACAATGAGCAGTTCTTC.

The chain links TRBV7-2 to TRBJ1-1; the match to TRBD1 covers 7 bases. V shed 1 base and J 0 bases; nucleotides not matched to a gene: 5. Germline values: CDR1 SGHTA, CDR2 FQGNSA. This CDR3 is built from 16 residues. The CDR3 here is CASSLGGGRMNTEAFF. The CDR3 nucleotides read TGTGCCAGCAGCTTAGGAGGGGGCAGGATGAACACTGAAGCTTTCTTT.

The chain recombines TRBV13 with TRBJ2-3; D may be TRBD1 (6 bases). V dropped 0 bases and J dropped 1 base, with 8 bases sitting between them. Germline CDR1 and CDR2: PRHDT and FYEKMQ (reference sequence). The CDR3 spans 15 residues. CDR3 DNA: TGTGCCAGCAGCTTAGGCAGGGGCGGCACAGATACGCAGTATTTT. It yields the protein CASSLGRGGTDTQYF.

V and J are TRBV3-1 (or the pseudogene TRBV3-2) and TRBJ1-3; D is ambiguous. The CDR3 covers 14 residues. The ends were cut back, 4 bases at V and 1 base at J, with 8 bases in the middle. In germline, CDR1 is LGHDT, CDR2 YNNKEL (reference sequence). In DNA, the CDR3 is TGTGCCAGCAGCCCGCTAGGGTCTGGAAACACCATATATTTT. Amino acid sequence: CASSPLGSGNTIYF.

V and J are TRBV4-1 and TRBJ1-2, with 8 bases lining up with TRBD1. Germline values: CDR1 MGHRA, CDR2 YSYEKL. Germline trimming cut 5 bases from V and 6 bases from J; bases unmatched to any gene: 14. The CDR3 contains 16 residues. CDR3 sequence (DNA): TGCGCCAGCAGCAATCCGACAGGGGAAGGGGGAGATGGCTACACCTTC. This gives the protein CASSNPTGEGGDGYTF.

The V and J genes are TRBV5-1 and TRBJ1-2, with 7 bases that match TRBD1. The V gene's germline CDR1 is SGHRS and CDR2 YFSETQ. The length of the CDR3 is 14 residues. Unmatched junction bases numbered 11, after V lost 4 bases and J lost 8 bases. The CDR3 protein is CASSPGGTAGGYTF. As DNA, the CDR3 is TGCGCCAGCAGCCCCGGTGGGACAGCCGGGGGCTACACCTTC.

CDR3 coding DNA: TGTGCCAGCAGCTTCCGCCCCGTTGAAAAACTGTTTTTT. It specifies CASSFRPVEKLFF. The rearrangement links TRBV7-6 to TRBJ1-4, with D hard to call. The CDR3 consists of 13 residues. V shed 3 bases and J shed 7 bases, with 9 bases lying between them. Per the germline V gene, CDR1 is SGHVS and CDR2 is FNYEAQ.

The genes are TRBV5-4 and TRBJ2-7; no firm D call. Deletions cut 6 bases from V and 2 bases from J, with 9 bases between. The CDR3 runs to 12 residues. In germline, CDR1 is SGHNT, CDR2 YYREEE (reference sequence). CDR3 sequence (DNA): TGTGCCAGCACCGGACGGGCCTACGAGCAGTACTTC. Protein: CASTGRAYEQYF.

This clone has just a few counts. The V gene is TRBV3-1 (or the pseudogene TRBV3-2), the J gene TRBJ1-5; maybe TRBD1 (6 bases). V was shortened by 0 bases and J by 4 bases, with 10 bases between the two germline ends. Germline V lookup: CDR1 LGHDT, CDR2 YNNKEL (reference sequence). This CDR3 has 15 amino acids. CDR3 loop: CASSQDGGWNQPQHF. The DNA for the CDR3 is TGTGCCAGCAGCCAAGACGGGGGCTGGAATCAGCCCCAGCATTTT.

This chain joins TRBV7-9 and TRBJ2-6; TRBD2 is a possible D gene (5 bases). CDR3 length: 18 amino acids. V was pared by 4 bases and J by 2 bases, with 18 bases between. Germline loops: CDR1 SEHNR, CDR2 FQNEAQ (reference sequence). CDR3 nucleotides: TGTGCCAGCAGCTCCTCGGTTAAGGGAGAAGCTGGGGCCAACGTCCTGACTTTC. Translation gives CASSSSVKGEAGANVLTF. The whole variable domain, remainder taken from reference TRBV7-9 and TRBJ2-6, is DTGVSQNPRHKITKRGQNVTFRCDPISEHNRLYWYRQTLGQGPEFLTYFQNEAQLEKSRLLSDRFSAERPKGSFSTLEIQRTEQGDSAMYLCASSSSVKGEAGANVLTFGAGSRLTVL.

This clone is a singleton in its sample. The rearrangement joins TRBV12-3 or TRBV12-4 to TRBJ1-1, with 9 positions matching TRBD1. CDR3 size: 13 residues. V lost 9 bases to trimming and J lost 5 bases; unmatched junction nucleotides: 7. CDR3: CASTLGQGTEAFF. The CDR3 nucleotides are TGTGCCAGTACTTTGGGACAGGGTACTGAAGCTTTCTTT.

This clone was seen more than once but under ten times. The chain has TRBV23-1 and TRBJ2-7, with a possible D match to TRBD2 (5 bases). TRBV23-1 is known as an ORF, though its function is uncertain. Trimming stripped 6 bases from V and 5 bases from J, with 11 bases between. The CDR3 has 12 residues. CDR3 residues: CASRWESHEQYF. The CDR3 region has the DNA TGCGCCAGCAGATGGGAGTCCCACGAGCAGTACTTC.

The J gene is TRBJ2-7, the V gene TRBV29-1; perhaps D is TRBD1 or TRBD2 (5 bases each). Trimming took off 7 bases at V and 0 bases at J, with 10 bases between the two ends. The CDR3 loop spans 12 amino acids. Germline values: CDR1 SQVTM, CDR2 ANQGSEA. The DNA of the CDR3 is TGCAGCGCCAGGGACGACTCCTACGAGCAGTACTTC. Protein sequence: CSARDDSYEQYF.

The CDR3 sequence is CASSYSFAQFIDEQYF. DNA of the CDR3: TGTGCCAGCAGTTACTCCTTTGCGCAGTTTATCGACGAGCAGTACTTC. This rearrangement joins TRBV6-5 to TRBJ2-7; D unresolved. Per the germline V gene, CDR1 is MNHEY and CDR2 is SVGAGI. This CDR3 spans 16 amino acids. Trimming cost V 0 bases and J 5 bases, with 17 bases left between them.

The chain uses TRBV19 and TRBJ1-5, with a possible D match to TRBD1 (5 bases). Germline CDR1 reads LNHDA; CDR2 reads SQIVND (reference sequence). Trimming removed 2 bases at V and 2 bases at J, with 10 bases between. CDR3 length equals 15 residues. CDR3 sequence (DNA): TGTGCCAGTAGTATACCCCAGGGTGGCAATCAGCCCCAGCATTTT. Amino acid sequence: CASSIPQGGNQPQHF.

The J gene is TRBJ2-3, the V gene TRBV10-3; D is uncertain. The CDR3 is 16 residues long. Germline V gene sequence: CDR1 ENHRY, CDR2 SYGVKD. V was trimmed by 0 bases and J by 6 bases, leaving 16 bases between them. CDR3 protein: CAISESFHSVNDTQYF. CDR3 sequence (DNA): TGTGCCATCAGTGAGTCCTTTCATTCGGTAAACGATACGCAGTATTTT.

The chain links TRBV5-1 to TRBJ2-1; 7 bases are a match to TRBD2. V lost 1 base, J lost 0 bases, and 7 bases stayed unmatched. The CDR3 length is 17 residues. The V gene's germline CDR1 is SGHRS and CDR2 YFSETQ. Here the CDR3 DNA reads TGCGCCAGCAGCTTGTCCCAAGCGGGGAGCTCCTACAATGAGCAGTTCTTC. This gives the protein CASSLSQAGSSYNEQFF.

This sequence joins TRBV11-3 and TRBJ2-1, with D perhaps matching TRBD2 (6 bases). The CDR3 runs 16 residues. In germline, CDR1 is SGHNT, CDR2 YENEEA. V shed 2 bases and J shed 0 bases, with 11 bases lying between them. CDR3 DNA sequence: TGTGCCAGCAGCTTAAGGGAGGCCAGCTCCTACAATGAGCAGTTCTTC. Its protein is CASSLREASSYNEQFF.

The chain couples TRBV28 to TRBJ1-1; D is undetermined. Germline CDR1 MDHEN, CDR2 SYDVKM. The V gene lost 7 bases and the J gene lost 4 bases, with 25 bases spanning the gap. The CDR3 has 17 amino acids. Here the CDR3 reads CASKVWAGRTLITEAFF. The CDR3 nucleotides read TGTGCCAGCAAAGTCTGGGCAGGAAGAACTCTGATCACTGAAGCTTTCTTT.

The CDR3 is CASAWGGGYTGELFF. For the CDR3, the DNA is TGTGCCAGCGCCTGGGGCGGGGGATATACCGGGGAGCTGTTTTTT. The V call is TRBV2, the J call TRBJ2-2, with 7 bases that match TRBD2. The CDR3 has 15 amino acids. Per germline, CDR1 SNHLY and CDR2 FYNNEI. Trimming at V came to 8 bases and at J to 5 bases, leaving 11 bases not matched to a gene.

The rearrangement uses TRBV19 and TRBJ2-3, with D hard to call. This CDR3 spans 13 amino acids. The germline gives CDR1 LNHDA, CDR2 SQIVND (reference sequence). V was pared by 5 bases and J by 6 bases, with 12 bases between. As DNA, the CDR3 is TGTGCCAGTAGTTGGCCACTTGAGGATACGCAGTATTTT. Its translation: CASSWPLEDTQYF.

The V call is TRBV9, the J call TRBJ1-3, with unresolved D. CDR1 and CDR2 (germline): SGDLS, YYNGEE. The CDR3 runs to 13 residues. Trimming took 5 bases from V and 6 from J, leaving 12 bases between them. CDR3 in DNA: TGTGCCAGCAGTGCGGGTCGGGAAAACACCATATATTTT. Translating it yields CASSAGRENTIYF.

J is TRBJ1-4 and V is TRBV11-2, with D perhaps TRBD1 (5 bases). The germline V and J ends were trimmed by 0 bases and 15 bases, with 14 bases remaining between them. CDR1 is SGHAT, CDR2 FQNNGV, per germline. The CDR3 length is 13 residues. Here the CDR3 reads CASSLESDRSLFF. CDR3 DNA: TGTGCCAGCAGCTTAGAATCCGACAGATCGTTGTTTTTT.

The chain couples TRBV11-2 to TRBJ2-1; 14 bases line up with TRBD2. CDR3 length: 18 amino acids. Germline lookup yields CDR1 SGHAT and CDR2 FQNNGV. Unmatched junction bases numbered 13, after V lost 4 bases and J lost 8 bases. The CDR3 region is CASSSRWVTGLAGDEQFF. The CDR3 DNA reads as TGTGCCAGCAGCTCAAGATGGGTTACGGGACTAGCGGGAGATGAGCAGTTCTTC.

This CDR3 is CASSPTGDGYGYTF. DNA for the CDR3: TGTGCCAGCAGCCCGACAGGTGACGGCTATGGCTACACCTTC. The rearrangement joins TRBV7-9 to TRBJ1-2; TRBD1 is a possible D gene (6 bases). V lost 5 bases and J lost 4, with 14 bases in between. The CDR3 contains 14 residues. Germline V gene data show CDR1 as SEHNR and CDR2 as FQNEAQ (reference sequence).